The TCR beta chain under discussion was sequenced for a study of cytomegalovirus exposure and HLA in healthy donors (dated by TCRdb to the late 2010s). Describing the broader study: An earlier analysis of several hundred of the donors reported approximately 300 Gb of sequence data and 117 million unique TCR beta sequences from about 179 million T cells. HLA typing included class I and class II loci at four-digit resolution. A later genetic analysis took genome-wide SNP genotypes for about 55% of the roughly 700 donors and used that subset as a discovery cohort. The later analysis used no new phenotypic data to find candidate immune exposures, relying instead on TCR beta sequences and their occurrence across donors. Along with the 666-subject first cohort, a separate validation cohort of over a hundred different subjects was used. On average, roughly 250,000 unique TCR beta nucleotide sequences were sequenced per donor among a few hundred genotyped donors of the cohort, with roughly 18% of those sequences being non-productive. To study patterns of TCR occurrence, a later analysis re-analyzed previously published TCR beta repertoires from 700 or so donors and added high-resolution HLA genotyping. Several DR-DQ haplotypes were handled as single units for association and clustering because linkage in the cohort was strong. An earlier analysis of roughly 580 of the donors used high-throughput TCR beta sequencing to judge whether each TCR beta V gene segment behaved as functional or pseudogenic. The study was designed to test whether signatures of past pathogen exposure could be identified by cataloging public T cell receptors. The study profiled the T cell repertoires of about 720 subjects by immunosequencing and related them to cytomegalovirus serostatus. Alongside the repertoire data, information on donor age, sex, ethnicity and CMV serostatus was compiled. Typing coverage differed by locus: A, B, C, DRB1 and DQB1 were typed in about 620-630 donors, DQA1 in around 500, DPA1 in roughly 590, and DPB1 in just under 490. Of the roughly 400 genotyped donors, over 70% fell in the genetic ancestry cluster associated with self-reported Caucasian donors. The study combined high-throughput TCR immunosequencing, statistical association of individual TCRs with disease status, and machine learning to predict cytomegalovirus infection status. Roughly 300 gigabases of sequencing data and 78 million or so unique TCR sequences were included in an early release covering 550 to 650 HLA-typed donors. All discovery cohort repertoires had been generated on a single sequencing platform. Points the paper makes about the study in general: The 87-base-pair reads could not distinguish some IMGT-functional V segments, including TRBV6-2 and TRBV6-3, so those segments were excluded. A total of 164 TCR beta chains were listed by the study as associated with cytomegalovirus. HLA typing was unavailable for some donors at each locus, so association tests used only the typed subset. Most TCR sequences were seen in very few donors, while some public TCRs were found in many individuals. In a later analysis, the rate of TCR association differed among HLA loci, with DRB1 alleles having the most associated TCRs and HLA-C alleles having the fewest. An earlier analysis of roughly 570 of the donors showed that most TCR beta V segments appeared in productive rearrangements either about 87% or about 30% of the time, which broadly matched IMGT annotations. According to a later genetic analysis, donors in an Asian-associated ancestry cluster had fewer N-insertions in productive TCRs than the roughly 700-donor mean. It was suggested by the authors that the approach could potentially be generalized to other disease states and immunological phenotypes. Several of the top co-occurrence clusters appeared to be linked to parvovirus B19, influenza, CMV and Epstein-Barr virus, according to a later analysis. Assigning TCR associations to individual alleles was difficult when HLA alleles, especially DR and DQ, strongly co-occurred. Linkage disequilibrium might explain the correlated functional status among segregating V segments, but an unknown experimental factor could not be excluded. In a later genetic analysis, a missense DCLRE1C variant was associated with V-gene and J-gene trimming of TCR beta chains, and the association was replicated in an independent cohort. Most CMV-associated TCR beta chains appeared to be HLA-restricted in a later analysis, and the HLA associations seemed to be driven largely by CMV exposure. Only TCR beta chains were sequenced in this cohort, and the absence of alpha or paired-chain data limited detectable features. The classifier was reported to diagnose cytomegalovirus status with high specificity and sensitivity in both the original and validation cohorts. At a false discovery rate of 0.05, a later analysis linked fewer than 20,000 TCR beta sequences to specific HLA alleles. Because counts were too low, under 20 rarely observed V segments, including chromosome 9 orphons, were left out of the earlier analysis of a few hundred of the donors. Sequencing depth was assumed to be roughly uniform across donors in the presence/absence analyses, though that assumption may not hold. In vitro tests confirmed that a few of the cytomegalovirus-associated TCR beta chains recognize cytomegalovirus antigens. The sequencing pipeline was judged likely to have produced a cluster of highly shared sequence variants as a technical artifact. For the cohort, immune exposure information was limited to CMV serostatus. Compared with equally common non-associated chains, HLA-associated TCR beta chains in a later analysis were more clonally expanded and had lower generation probabilities. A further reported finding was that TCR beta sequences accurately predicted the HLA-A and HLA-B alleles for most subjects in the first cohort.

The cohort consisted of fewer than 700 healthy bone marrow donors. Cohort members were all nominally healthy when sampled, although unrecorded immune exposures were likely present. The donor was CMV seronegative and belonged to the group of 350 or so seronegative cohort members. Every donor gave a peripheral blood sample, and the peripheral blood mononuclear cells from that sample were used for TCR beta sequencing. The Qiagen DNeasy Blood Extraction Kit was used to extract genomic DNA from the blood cell samples. Sequences SGDLS (CDR1) and YYNGEE (CDR2) are obtained from the germline V gene. The CDR3 goes from the cysteine to the phenylalanine over 20 residues. The read is trimmed to its CDR3 DNA, 60 bases read in frame from base 1. V has 3 bases trimmed and J has 6 bases trimmed; junction bases matching no gene number 20. Concerning this clone: No antigen is known for it. Qualities for individual bases were not recorded, and no much larger clone is one base off.

The library was built by means of the immunoSEQ multiplex PCR assay. A mixture of 60 forward primers for TCR Vbeta segments and 13 reverse primers for TCR Jbeta segments was used in the multiplex PCR. Amplification of the CDR3 region of rearranged TCR beta genes was performed with a multiplex PCR assay on genomic DNA. The Illumina HiSeq System was used to sequence the amplified TCR beta libraries as 87-base-pair reads. Per the original workflow: Across the 500 to 700 repertoires, a later analysis counted around 80 million unique TCR beta chains, 8.5 million to 12 million of which were shared by at least two donors. Raw reads were error-corrected and collapsed into unique sequences by a nearest-neighbor algorithm in which closely related sequences were merged to remove PCR and sequencing errors. To assign V, D and J gene segments, CDR3 sequences were aligned to IMGT reference sequences. Each retained sequence needed at least a six-nucleotide match to both a V gene segment and a J gene segment. Rearrangements were classified as productive when the CDR3 lacked stop codons and remained in frame with V and J, and all other rearrangements were classified as non-productive. Following IMGT convention, CDR3 was defined as the stretch from the second conserved V-encoded cysteine to the conserved J-encoded phenylalanine. The earlier analysis of some 540 of the donors excluded any sequence lacking an unambiguous match to a single V gene segment. An earlier analysis of fewer than 750 of the donors called V segments functional above 56.7% productive rearrangements and segregating when the between-donor standard deviation exceeded 5%. To diagnose cytomegalovirus status from the catalog of TCR beta chain sequences, a statistical classification framework was built. V and J gene assignment, in a later analysis, came from comparing TCR nucleotide sequences with IMGT/GENE-DB human TR gene sequences. A later analysis assigned CDR3 sequences and most-parsimonious VDJ recombination scenarios with the TCRdist pipeline. A later analysis defined each TCR beta chain by its CDR3 amino acid sequence plus V-gene family, and excluded reads lacking a unique V-gene family. As a way to deal with suspected cross-contamination and a sequencing artifact, a later analysis dropped nearly 600 nucleotide sequences that were highly shared and had low generation probability. For each public chain, a later analysis derived a clonal expansion index from normalized ranks of inferred template counts within each repertoire. A later analysis computed generation probabilities with a VDJ recombination model fitted to out-of-frame rearrangements, and checked the results against IGoR. Hypergeometric tests were used in a later analysis to score TCR-TCR, TCR-HLA and TCR-CMV co-occurrence, with a repertoire-size bias correction applied to the TCR pairs. In a later analysis, false discovery rates were estimated by permuting HLA or CMV assignments 20 times. In a later analysis, co-occurring TCRs were grouped using DBSCAN, and TCRdist sequence similarity was added for clustering within HLA-allele-positive subsets. Co-occurrence clustering excluded repertoires with fewer than 30,000 or more than 120,000 public chains, plus five with anomalous nucleotide sharing. Entries here come from immuneACCESS through TCRdb and include only in-frame sequences with V and J called. Some clones fail to appear in such tables; in the studies checked, an unresolved V gene covers under half of the shortfall, and the cause of the remainder is unknown. V, J and clone size are taken as reported in that table, and D and trimming were inferred from the DNA itself. In all, the sample holds about 130,000 clones, and under 85% of those were seen once. Roughly 3.1% of the sample rests with the top ten.

The sequence derives from a man younger than 40 in good health and CMV-seronegative. Sequencing input: PBMCs. Recombination joined TRBV9 with TRBJ2-2; the central 10 bases match TRBD2. In nucleotide form, the sequence is TGTGCCAGCAGCGCACGCATTGGTCTAGCGGGAGCCTTATACGCCGGGGAGCTGTTTTTT. Its protein reads: CASSARIGLAGALYAGELFF.